This T cell receptor (beta chain) was documented in a study of CD8 T cells in ankylosing spondylitis (dated by TCRdb to about 2017). About the investigation overall: To find TCR variants linked to disease, the study profiled T cell receptor beta repertoires in ankylosing spondylitis patients and healthy donors. In total, the full study cohort was made up of 85 to 140 healthy donors and 25 ankylosing spondylitis patients. Peripheral blood was sampled, and synovial fluid was also collected from ankylosing spondylitis patients. General findings and caveats noted by the study authors: Some motif variants were previously reported in synovial fluid and blood of reactive arthritis patients, suggesting common disease-initiation mechanisms. The disease-linked clones showed a CD8+ phenotype and occurred at relatively low frequencies in peripheral blood. The disease-linked clones were reported to be significantly enriched in matched synovial fluid samples from ankylosing spondylitis patients. A TCR beta motif of about 8 highly homologous amino acid variants appeared characteristic of blood from ankylosing spondylitis patients.

The run used an Illumina HiSeq 2500. TCR beta libraries were prepared by quantitative 5'-RACE with molecular barcodes. As for how the authors treated the data: A new computational method based on a probabilistic model of VDJ rearrangement was used to identify disease-linked TCR variants. TCRdb ran its own pipeline on the public reads, namely fastp trimming at Q25 and MiXCR clone calling, and kept in-frame beta chains. Each CDR3 protein gets just one entry, which takes the most common genes and DNA from the rows behind it. TCRdb's processing, not the authors', yielded these V and J calls. This sample is represented by around 430,000 distinct CDR3 sequences; roughly 18% of them were singletons. The top ten constitute approximately 1% of the sample. In its sample, this clonotype was seen many times. Its cognate antigen has yet to be identified. Base qualities are missing; no much larger clone stands one base away.

The germline V gene (reference sequence) yields LGHDT for CDR1 and YNNKEL for CDR2. Spanning cysteine to phenylalanine, the CDR3 consists of 14 amino acids. Here the CDR3 DNA is all that survives: 42 bases in frame from base 1. Here V drops 3 bases and J drops 3 bases, and the junction holds 4 bases not matched to any gene. The TCR originated in a male donor with ankylosing spondylitis. The chain is made from TRBV3-1 and TRBJ1-2; TRBD1 agrees with 7 junctional bases. Sequencing was performed on blood, either unsorted or a sorted T cell fraction (not recorded which). The encoded CDR3 is CASSHFDRDYGYTF. The DNA sequence is TGTGCCAGCAGCCACTTCGACAGGGACTATGGCTACACCTTC.